This T cell receptor beta chain is drawn from a study of blood T cells in healthy people across ages (dated by TCRdb to 2015 to 2017). Some background on the complete study: Template switching captured roughly one uniquely barcoded TCR beta cDNA molecule per two T cells in model experiments. Age-related changes in TCR beta repertoire diversity were measured in the study by deep sequencing normalized with unique cDNA molecular identifiers. The donors were split into four age groups: young (average around 15 years), middle-aged (39), aged (around 67) and long-lived (approximately 89). To avoid experimental bias, donors of different ages were spread randomly across the sequencing lanes. Two additional independent replicas of 1 million unique cDNA reads from the same blood draw were analyzed for two donors (one aged 18 to 30 and one aged 80 or older).

The library was produced with 5' RACE. The sequencer was an Illumina HiSeq 2500. A second 7 to 11 cycle PCR used a sample-barcoded 5' primer and a J-beta primer mix. Each TCR beta cDNA molecule received a unique molecular identifier from a template-switch 5' adaptor carrying 12 random nucleotides. Each sample yielded at least 3 million CDR3-containing paired-end reads. The Mint cDNA synthesis kit, primed by a TRBC-specific oligonucleotide, was used to synthesize first-strand cDNA from all RNA. Following uracil-DNA glycosylase treatment, a first 18-cycle PCR with universal primers M1SS and BC2_uni_R was performed on all cDNA. Per the original workflow: Normalization of each sample was performed by random selection of 1 million high-quality reads, each carrying a distinct molecular identifier. Instead of being binned into consensus sequences, reads that shared molecular identifiers were thrown out. MiTCR, run with a Q25 quality threshold and the strictest error-elimination algorithm, handled CDR3 identification, clonotype clustering and error correction. A nonparametric unseen species model with Euler transformation was used to estimate lower-bound total TCR beta diversity. The public reads were run again by TCRdb, first through fastp at Q25 and then through MiXCR, and only productive beta chains were kept. Records with the same CDR3 protein are collapsed into one entry carrying the most frequent genes and DNA. TCRdb, not the authors, supplied the V and J calls. This sample holds approximately 670,000 distinct CDR3 sequences; roughly 41% were observed only once. Approximately 31% of the sample comes from the top ten.

Systemically healthy Caucasian individuals from Russia, 35 to 40 in total and aged roughly 6 to 95 years, were included as donors. Each donor gave roughly 9 milliliters of peripheral blood, drawn into EDTA-treated Vacutainer tubes. Ficoll-Paque density-gradient centrifugation was used to isolate PBMCs, with at least 6.5 million obtained per sample. Trizol reagent was used to extract total RNA from the PBMCs, yielding at least 6 micrograms per sample. Naive CD45RAhigh/CD27high T cell percentages were measured by flow cytometry on a PBMC aliquot from every donor. Overall results and qualifications from the work: Estimates of total diversity based on one million sequenced T cells were regarded as lower bounds and as underestimates. Observed TCR beta diversity per million T cells fell roughly linearly with age, and a significant reduction was already apparent by age around 40. Because donor CMV infection status was unknown, age-related changes in expanded clonotypes were potentially confounded. Because profiling used bulk unsorted PBMCs, naive and antigen-experienced compartments could not be compared conclusively. The long-lived group showed more naive CD4+ T cells, fewer expanded clones and increased TCR diversity than the aged group, suggesting age selection. There was a strong correlation between observed TCR beta diversity and the percentage of naive T cells measured by flow cytometry.

This clonotype is a singleton in its sample. Its antigen remains undetermined. One base away there is no much larger clone; base qualities are not given. Support from one read is weak. This receptor was taken from a man older than 75 in good health. The sample consisted of blood.

Read as DNA, the sequence is TGTGCCAGCAGTCCCGGGACAGGGGGGCTCGCACGGAAGCAGTACTTC. This sequence encodes CASSPGTGGLARKQYF. This chain is built from TRBV6-2 or TRBV6-3 and TRBJ2-7, with 11 central nucleotides matching TRBD1. At the junction V is shortened by 5 bases and J by 8 bases; bases outside the gene matches: 14. The CDR3 holds 16 amino acids from the cysteine to the phenylalanine. Left in the record is the CDR3 DNA by itself, 48 bases read in frame from the first base. In the germline V gene, CDR1 corresponds to MNHEY and CDR2 to SVGEGT.